What follows are 18 T cell receptor beta chains derived from one specimen sequenced in a study of shared clonotypes between healthy human individuals. Repertoires were generated with immunoSEQ multiplex PCR, while TCRdb's copy carries only in-frame clones and drops some. Among over a million clones listed, approximately 78% were seen once. Source material: memory CD4+ T cells from PBMCs. Specified subset: CD45RA-negative fraction. The receptors here all came from a man between 18 and 35 years old in good health. Some clones in this sample may be carry-over from other donors' samples.

The rearrangement uses TRBV10-3 and TRBJ1-2, with D possibly TRBD1 on 6 matching bases. Germline V gives CDR1 ENHRY, CDR2 SYGVKD. This CDR3 is built from 14 residues. V was pared by 0 bases and J by 5 bases, with 10 bases between. The CDR3: CAISESGGRYGYTF. The CDR3 DNA reads TGTGCCATCAGTGAGTCGGGGGGCAGATATGGCTACACCTTC.

CDR3 coding DNA: TGTGCCAGCAGCCCCGGCGGCCCTAATCAGCCCCAGCATTTT. Protein product: CASSPGGPNQPQHF. The rearrangement uses TRBV28 and TRBJ1-5; the D is unclear. The germline gives CDR1 MDHEN, CDR2 SYDVKM. With 6 bases removed from V and 4 bases from J, the gap between germline ends came to 13 bases. The CDR3 has 14 amino acids.

This rearrangement joins TRBV5-4 to TRBJ2-2; D perhaps matches TRBD1 (6 bases). CDR3 length equals 16 residues. Germline V CDR1 and CDR2: SGHNT, YYREEE (reference sequence). Deletions cut 4 bases from V and 2 bases from J, with 15 bases between. The CDR3 coding sequence is TGTGCCAGCAGCAGCTCCGGACAGCCTAACACCGGGGAGCTGTTTTTT. The encoded protein is CASSSSGQPNTGELFF. The whole variable domain, remainder taken from reference TRBV5-4 and TRBJ2-2, is ETGVTQSPTHLIKTRGQQVTLRCSSQSGHNTVSWYQQALGQGPQFIFQYYREEENGRGNFPPRFSGLQFPNYSSELNVNALELDDSALYLCASSSSGQPNTGELFFGEGSRLTVL.

The chain uses TRBV7-2 and TRBJ2-7; tentative D call: TRBD2 (5 bases). Trimming shortened V by 4 bases and J by 0 bases, and 16 bases separated the two germline ends. Germline V lookup: CDR1 SGHTA, CDR2 FQGNSA. The CDR3 length is 16 residues. In nucleotides, the CDR3 is TGTGCCAGCAGCTCGTGGAGGATCGGAAGCTCCTACGAGCAGTACTTC. Its translation is CASSSWRIGSSYEQYF.

The chain couples TRBV5-1 to TRBJ2-1, with TRBD2 identical over 9 bases. Germline V CDR1 and CDR2: SGHRS, YFSETQ. The junction had 5 bases not matched to a gene; V was cut back by 4 bases and J by 3 bases. This CDR3 contains 15 residues. The CDR3, as DNA: TGCGCCAGCAGCCCACCACTAGCGGGCTACAATGAGCAGTTCTTC. It is translated as CASSPPLAGYNEQFF.

V and J are TRBV19 and TRBJ1-5, with no clear D. Trimming took 4 bases from V and 8 from J, leaving 24 bases between them. Per germline, CDR1 LNHDA and CDR2 SQIVND (reference sequence). CDR3 length: 17 residues. In DNA form, the CDR3 reads TGTGCCAGTAGTAAGCCCCTCCTGTGGGGATATAAGGAGCCCCAGCATTTT. Translated: CASSKPLLWGYKEPQHF. Looking up the rest from reference TRBV19 and TRBJ1-5 gives the full variable domain: DGGITQSPKYLFRKEGQNVTLSCEQNLNHDAMYWYRQDPGQGLRLIYYSQIVNDFQKGDIAEGYSVSREKKESFPLTVTSAQKNPTAFYLCASSKPLLWGYKEPQHFGDGTRLSIL.

The V call is TRBV7-2, the J call TRBJ2-5; tentative D call: TRBD1 (5 bases). Germline CDR1 reads SGHTA; CDR2 reads FQGNSA. V lost 1 base, J lost 4 bases, and 13 bases lay in between. The CDR3 is 15 residues long. The CDR3 coding sequence is TGTGCCAGCAGCTTAGTGAAGGCAGGGCGAGAGACCCAGTACTTC. Its translation is CASSLVKAGRETQYF.

The table lists this clone with a few counts. V usage is TRBV7-9 and J usage is TRBJ1-5; D ambiguous. Germline V gene data show CDR1 as SEHNR and CDR2 as FQNEAQ (reference sequence). V lost 4 bases and J lost 3, with 16 bases in between. This CDR3 spans 16 amino acids. The CDR3: CASSYVRGNVNQPQHF. The CDR3 DNA reads TGTGCCAGCAGCTACGTAAGAGGCAACGTCAATCAGCCCCAGCATTTT.

This clone was found a few times. CDR3 amino acids: CASSPNYLYTGELFF. CDR3 nucleotide sequence: TGTGCCAGCAGCCCTAACTACCTTTACACCGGGGAGCTGTTTTTT. The chain links TRBV7-9 to TRBJ2-2; D is unresolved. The V end was cut by 5 bases, the J end by 3 bases, with 13 bases between. Germline V lookup: CDR1 SEHNR, CDR2 FQNEAQ (reference sequence). The CDR3 covers 15 residues.

A few counts support this clone. The DNA is left out, because the CDR3 cannot be placed on it with certainty; the CDR3 is given as TCRdb lists it. The chain joins TRBV19 to TRBJ2-7; the table names TRBD2, a call not compared with the DNA. The CDR3 region is 14 residues in length, termini included. Germline V gene sequence: CDR1 LNHDA, CDR2 SQIVND (reference sequence). The CDR3 loop reads CASSSGGSSTSAYF.

The chain combines TRBV28 with TRBJ1-1; no clear D gene. Trimming took 7 bases from V and 6 from J, leaving 12 bases between them. CDR3 length: 12 residues. Germline CDR1 reads MDHEN; CDR2 reads SYDVKM. The CDR3 sequence is CASKYVGAEAFF. CDR3 DNA sequence: TGTGCCAGCAAATACGTCGGGGCTGAAGCTTTCTTT.

The chain is built from TRBV5-6 and TRBJ2-7; D ambiguous. The ends were cut back, 0 bases at V and 3 bases at J, with 7 bases in the middle. CDR3 length: 13 residues. Per germline, CDR1 SGHDT and CDR2 YYEEEE. The CDR3 protein is CASSLELNYEQYF. CDR3 sequence (DNA): TGTGCCAGCAGCTTGGAACTGAACTACGAGCAGTACTTC.

V is TRBV7-2 and J is TRBJ2-7; the match to TRBD1 covers 7 bases. From germline, CDR1 is SGHTA and CDR2 FQGNSA. Unmatched junction bases numbered 4, after V lost 3 bases and J lost 5 bases. The CDR3 has 13 amino acids. CDR3 bases: TGTGCCAGCAGCTTCCGGACAGGTCACGAGCAGTACTTC. It translates to CASSFRTGHEQYF. Together with reference TRBV7-2 and TRBJ2-7, the CDR3 gives the full variable domain: GAGVSQSPSNKVTEKGKDVELRCDPISGHTALYWYRQSLGQGLEFLIYFQGNSAPDKSGLPSDRFSAERTGGSVSTLTIQRTQQEDSAVYLCASSFRTGHEQYFGPGTRLTVT.

J is TRBJ1-1 and V is TRBV7-3; a weak D match, TRBD1 (5 bases). Germline loops: CDR1 SGHTA, CDR2 FQGTGA. The CDR3 spans 13 residues. V lost 5 bases, J lost 0 bases, and 7 bases lay in between. The chain's CDR3 is CASSAGMNTEAFF. The CDR3 nucleotides read TGTGCCAGCAGCGCAGGGATGAACACTGAAGCTTTCTTT.

The CDR3 DNA reads as TGCGCCAGCAGCTTGTCGCCAGGGGGGATGAACACTGAAGCTTTCTTT. Protein product: CASSLSPGGMNTEAFF. J is TRBJ1-1 and V is TRBV5-1; TRBD1 matches at 7 bases. With V trimmed by 1 base and J by 0 bases, 6 bases remained unmatched. Germline V CDR1 and CDR2: SGHRS, YFSETQ. The CDR3 runs to 16 residues. The variable domain in full, completed from reference TRBV5-1 and TRBJ1-1, reads KAGVTQTPRYLIKTRGQQVTLSCSPISGHRSVSWYQQTPGQGLQFLFEYFSETQRNKGNFPGRFSGRQFSNSRSEMNVSTLELGDSALYLCASSLSPGGMNTEAFFGQGTRLTVV.

The chain couples TRBV7-2 to TRBJ1-3, with TRBD1 as a possible D gene (5 bases). The CDR3 extends over 13 amino acids. V lost 10 bases and J 1 base, leaving 11 bases between the germline ends. Germline CDR1 reads SGHTA; CDR2 reads FQGNSA. CDR3 bases: TGTGCCACTGGGGCTCAGTCTGGAAACACCATATATTTT. It codes for CATGAQSGNTIYF.

This CDR3 reads CASSQAGQGWEKLFF. The CDR3 nucleotides are TGTGCCAGCTCCCAGGCGGGACAGGGGTGGGAAAAACTGTTTTTT. The chain combines TRBV28 with TRBJ1-4; 10 bases align to TRBD1. Germline lookup yields CDR1 MDHEN and CDR2 SYDVKM. V dropped 8 bases and J dropped 8; count of bases not matched to a gene: 11. CDR3 length equals 15 residues.

V and J are TRBV30 and TRBJ2-7, with D tentatively TRBD1 (7 bases). In germline, CDR1 is GTSNPN, CDR2 SVGIG (reference sequence). V lost 5 bases and J 3 bases, leaving 20 bases between the germline ends. CDR3 length: 15 amino acids. DNA of the CDR3: TGTGCCTGGGGAGGGAACAGGGGTAGTCTCTACGAGCAGTACTTC. Protein sequence: CAWGGNRGSLYEQYF.